This TCR beta chain was captured by sequencing in a study of patients and donors after allogeneic stem cell transplantation. TCRdb analysed the RT-PCR reads with MiXCR anew, one entry per CDR3 protein. The sample has about a million distinct CDR3 sequences, roughly 18% seen once. V gave up 6 bases and J gave up 5 bases, with 15 bases separating them. The CDR3 extends over 14 amino acids. Germline CDR1 reads LNHNV; CDR2 reads YYDKDF (reference sequence). This clonotype was obtained from a human donor who was either an allogeneic HSCT recipient or a stem cell or donor lymphocyte infusion donor (not recorded which). It is not recorded whose cells these are; they may come from a transplant donor. Sequencing was carried out using blood, either unsorted or a sorted T cell fraction (not recorded which). The chain combines TRBV15 with TRBJ2-3, with a possible D match to TRBD1 (6 bases). CDR3 sequence reads: CATSTAEQGDTQYF. The CDR3 DNA follows: TGTGCCACCAGTACGGCCGAACAGGGAGATACGCAGTATTTT.